This TCR beta chain was sequenced during a study of cytomegalovirus exposure and HLA in healthy donors. The study ran its PCR with 60 Vbeta and 13 Jbeta primers. Method: immunoSEQ multiplex PCR; TCRdb's copy keeps in-frame clones and lacks some. Among about 170,000 clones listed, 70% to 85% were seen once. There are 13 residues in the CDR3. From germline, CDR1 is MGHDK and CDR2 SYGVNS. V shed 4 bases and J shed 5 bases, with 9 bases lying between them. The sample holds one count of this clone. The sequenced sample was PBMCs. This TCR was sampled from a woman between 25 and 40 years old in good health and CMV-seropositive. The V call is TRBV25-1, the J call TRBJ1-5; D gene ambiguous. CDR3 DNA sequence: TGTGCCAGCAGTGCAGGAAGAGATCAGCCCCAGCATTTT. Translating it yields CASSAGRDQPQHF.